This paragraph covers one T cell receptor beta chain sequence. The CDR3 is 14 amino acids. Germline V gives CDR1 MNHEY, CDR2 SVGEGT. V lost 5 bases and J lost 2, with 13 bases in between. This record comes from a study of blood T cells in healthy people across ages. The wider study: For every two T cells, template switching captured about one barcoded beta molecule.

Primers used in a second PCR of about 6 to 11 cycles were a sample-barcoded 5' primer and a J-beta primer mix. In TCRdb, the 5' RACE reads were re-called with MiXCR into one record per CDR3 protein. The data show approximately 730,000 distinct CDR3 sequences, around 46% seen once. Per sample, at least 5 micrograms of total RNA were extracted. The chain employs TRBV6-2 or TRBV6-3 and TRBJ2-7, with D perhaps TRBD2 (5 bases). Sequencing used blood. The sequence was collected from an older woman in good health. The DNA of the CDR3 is TGTGCCAGCAGTCCCCGGGCGGGTACCTACGAGCAGTACTTC. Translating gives CASSPRAGTYEQYF.